The sample holds a few counts of the clone carrying this T cell receptor beta chain. Germline is not matched at one junction end, which may reflect a read error. Germline lookup yields CDR1 SSHAT and CDR2 FNYEAQ (reference sequence). This CDR3 has 13 amino acids. This entry is derived from a study of early T cells in non-severe SARS-CoV-2 infection. TCRdb reprocessed the 5' RACE reads with MiXCR, giving one entry per CDR3 protein. The data hold around 78,000 distinct CDR3 sequences, with around 15% observed a single time. V usage is TRBV7-7 and J usage is TRBJ2-1, with D maybe TRBD2 (6 bases). Material: whole blood. The sequence was obtained from an adult who was a healthcare worker with PCR-confirmed SARS-CoV-2 infection or an uninfected control (not recorded which). The CDR3 is CASSLGEDNEQFF. The CDR3 DNA reads TGTGCTAGCAGCTTAGGGGAGGACAATGAGCAGTTCTTC.